The 26 T cell receptor beta chains below were found in one sample sequenced in a study of OX40 agonist ivuxolimab in advanced cancers. Libraries were prepared by immunoSEQ multiplex PCR; TCRdb keeps only in-frame clonotypes and omits some of them. The table includes about 79,000 clones, about nine tenths detected once. Sequencing was performed on CD4+ or CD8+ T cells sorted from blood, taken in a trial of the OX40 agonist ivuxolimab. Receptors originate from an adult with an advanced solid tumor such as melanoma, head and neck, liver or kidney cancer.

The chain has TRBV5-6 and TRBJ2-3, with D perhaps matching TRBD1 (5 bases). The CDR3 has 16 amino acids. Between the trimmed V and J ends, which lost 3 bases and 4 bases, there was a span of 18 bases. Germline assignment: CDR1 SGHDT and CDR2 YYEEEE. CDR3 in amino acids: CASSWGTRPRADTQYF. DNA of the CDR3: TGTGCCAGCAGCTGGGGCACCCGACCCCGAGCAGATACGCAGTATTTT.

The CDR3 nucleotides are TGTGCCAGCAGTGAAGGTAGCTCGTACTCCTACGAGCAGTACTTC. It translates to CASSEGSSYSYEQYF. V and J are TRBV6-1 and TRBJ2-7; no clear D gene. The germline V gene encodes CDR1 MNHNS and CDR2 SASEGT. This CDR3 is built from 15 residues. V was trimmed by 1 base and J by 0 bases, leaving 10 bases between them.

The J gene is TRBJ2-7, the V gene TRBV25-1; unclear D gene. Looked up from germline, CDR1 is MGHDK and CDR2 is SYGVNS. CDR3 length: 11 amino acids. Trimming removed 1 base at V and 7 bases at J, with 5 bases between. CDR3 nucleotides: TGTGCCAGCAGTGAATTAACGGAGCAGTACTTC. It is translated as CASSELTEQYF.

This chain links TRBV7-9 with TRBJ2-2, with 7 bases aligning to TRBD1. This CDR3 contains 15 residues. The ends lost 5 bases at V and 1 base at J; junction bases unmatched: 4. Germline-derived CDR1 and CDR2 are SEHNR and FQNEAQ (reference sequence). CDR3 region: CASSQGGLNTGELFF. In DNA form, the CDR3 reads TGTGCCAGCAGCCAAGGGGGCCTGAACACCGGGGAGCTGTTTTTT.

The chain joins TRBV30 to TRBJ2-7, with D unclear. Trimming took off 3 bases at V and 6 bases at J, with 12 bases between the two ends. Per germline, CDR1 GTSNPN and CDR2 SVGIG (reference sequence). This CDR3 is built from 12 residues. In DNA form, the CDR3 reads TGTGCCTGGAGCAGGCCCTTCGGCGAGCAGTACTTC. Its protein is CAWSRPFGEQYF. Based on the CDR3 plus reference TRBV30 and TRBJ2-7, the full variable domain is SQTIHQWPATLVQPVGSPLSLECTVEGTSNPNLYWYRQAAGRGLQLLFYSVGIGQISSEVPQNLSASRPQDRQFILSSKKLLLSDSGFYLCAWSRPFGEQYFGPGTRLTVT.

The gene calls are TRBV4-1 and TRBJ2-3; TRBD2 matches 7 bases. V lost 0 bases, J lost 1 base, and 10 bases stayed unmatched. This CDR3 has 18 amino acids. CDR1 is MGHRA and CDR2 is YSYEKL in the germline V gene. This CDR3 is CASSQDSLAVLGTDTQYF. CDR3 DNA sequence: TGCGCCAGCAGCCAAGACAGCCTAGCGGTTTTGGGCACAGATACGCAGTATTTT.

This clone appeared once. The J gene is TRBJ1-2, the V gene TRBV4-2, with unresolved D. The CDR3 totals 18 residues. Trimming shortened V by 5 bases and J by 6 bases, and 28 bases separated the two germline ends. The germline gives CDR1 LGHNA, CDR2 YNFKEQ. CDR3 coding DNA: TGTGCCAGCAGCTCGACCACGGAAAACCACGGGAACCAGAATGGCTACACCTTC. Translating it yields CASSSTTENHGNQNGYTF.

The rearrangement joins TRBV5-8 to TRBJ2-7; D may be TRBD1 or TRBD2 (6 bases each). The germline CDR1 and CDR2 sequences are SGHTS and YDEGEE. Trimming stripped 7 bases from V and 0 bases from J, with 11 bases between. This CDR3 is 13 amino acids long. The CDR3 is CASGEDSSYEQYF. CDR3 coding DNA: TGTGCCAGCGGGGAGGACAGCTCCTACGAGCAGTACTTC.

The chain joins TRBV2 to TRBJ2-7, with D possibly TRBD1 on 5 matching bases. With 1 base removed from V and 0 bases from J, the gap between germline ends came to 16 bases. Germline V gene data show CDR1 as SNHLY and CDR2 as FYNNEI. CDR3 size: 17 residues. The CDR3 sequence is CASSEGDLGQASYEQYF. The DNA of the CDR3 is TGTGCCAGCAGTGAAGGCGATTTGGGGCAGGCCTCCTACGAGCAGTACTTC.

The rearrangement joins TRBV27 to TRBJ1-5; 9 bases align to TRBD1. Unmatched junction bases numbered 7, after V lost 8 bases and J lost 2 bases. The CDR3 has 15 residues. Germline loops: CDR1 MNHEY, CDR2 SMNVEV (reference sequence). CDR3 in DNA: TGTGCCAGCGGAAGGGACAGGGAGGGCAATCAGCCCCAGCATTTT. As protein: CASGRDREGNQPQHF.

The rearrangement uses TRBV7-2 and TRBJ2-3; tentatively, D is TRBD2 (6 bases). CDR1 is SGHTA, CDR2 FQGNSA, per germline. With 2 bases removed from V and 6 bases from J, the gap between germline ends came to 12 bases. The CDR3 loop spans 14 amino acids. The CDR3 DNA reads as TGTGCCAGCAGCTTATGGGGGGAGACGGATACGCAGTATTTT. This sequence encodes CASSLWGETDTQYF.

The rearrangement uses TRBV5-6 and TRBJ1-1; D perhaps matches TRBD1 (5 bases). CDR1 is SGHDT and CDR2 is YYEEEE in the germline V gene. V was trimmed by 7 bases and J by 4 bases, leaving 11 bases between them. CDR3 length: 12 amino acids. Here the CDR3 DNA reads TGTGCCAGCGGACCTCAGGGCACTGAAGCTTTCTTT. Translating gives CASGPQGTEAFF.

The chain has TRBV7-2 and TRBJ2-5; 10 positions match TRBD2. V was pared by 5 bases and J by 5 bases, with 14 bases of the junction left unmatched. The CDR3 has 17 amino acids. Germline V gives CDR1 SGHTA, CDR2 FQGNSA. CDR3 amino acids: CASSLTGPGTSDETQYF. DNA of the CDR3: TGTGCCAGCAGCCTCACCGGGCCCGGGACTAGCGATGAGACCCAGTACTTC.

The genes are TRBV11-2 and TRBJ2-5; TRBD1 matches 7 bases. The J call is in doubt because the DNA end fits TRBJ2-7 better. This CDR3 contains 16 residues. Germline lookup yields CDR1 SGHAT and CDR2 FQNNGV. CDR3 sequence: CASSLGQQKSSYEQYF. The CDR3 DNA sequence: TGTGCCAGCAGCTTGGGACAGCAGAAAAGCTCCTACGAGCAGTACTTC.

CDR3 sequence: CASSEGVINEKLFF. In DNA, the CDR3 is TGTGCCAGCAGTGAAGGGGTAATAAATGAAAAACTGTTTTTT. The gene calls are TRBV2 and TRBJ1-4; D is unclear. Germline-derived CDR1 and CDR2 are SNHLY and FYNNEI. The CDR3 has 14 amino acids. V lost 1 base to trimming and J lost 5 bases, with 8 bases between them.

The chain has TRBV9 and TRBJ1-6; 8 bases match TRBD1. V lost 0 bases, J lost 5 bases, and 10 bases stayed unmatched. This CDR3 region has 18 residues. Germline values: CDR1 SGDLS, CDR2 YYNGEE. CDR3 region: CASSVEINGQGHNSPLHF. The DNA of the CDR3 is TGTGCCAGCAGCGTAGAGATTAACGGACAGGGCCATAATTCACCCCTCCACTTT.

This sequence joins TRBV9 and TRBJ1-2; D ambiguous. This CDR3 is built from 15 residues. V dropped 3 bases and J dropped 0 bases, with 12 bases sitting between them. Germline V gives CDR1 SGDLS, CDR2 YYNGEE. The CDR3 reads CASSGGSAPNYGYTF. CDR3 in DNA: TGTGCCAGCAGCGGCGGTTCGGCCCCTAACTATGGCTACACCTTC. Together with reference TRBV9 and TRBJ1-2, the CDR3 gives the full variable domain: DSGVTQTPKHLITATGQRVTLRCSPRSGDLSVYWYQQSLDQGLQFLIQYYNGEERAKGNILERFSAQQFPDLHSELNLSSLELGDSALYFCASSGGSAPNYGYTFGSGTRLTVV.

There are a few counts of this clone. The CDR3 DNA is TGTGCCAGCAGCATGGGATTATCCTACGAGCAGTACTTC. Its protein product is CASSMGLSYEQYF. V and J are TRBV5-4 and TRBJ2-7; no definite D call. V lost 4 bases and J lost 1, with 9 bases in between. The length of the CDR3 is 13 residues. From germline, CDR1 is SGHNT and CDR2 YYREEE (reference sequence).

The genes are TRBV19 and TRBJ1-1; D gene uncertain. Germline CDR1 and CDR2: LNHDA and SQIVND (reference sequence). The CDR3 spans 14 residues. Trimming removed 0 bases at V and 3 bases at J, with 8 bases between. CDR3 sequence (DNA): TGTGCCAGTAGTATAGAGGGCACTTACACTGAAGCTTTCTTT. Amino acids: CASSIEGTYTEAFF.

This chain connects TRBV7-9 to TRBJ1-1; no reliable D call. CDR1 is SEHNR and CDR2 is FQNEAQ in the germline V gene (reference sequence). This CDR3 is built from 13 residues. V was clipped by 8 bases and J by 4 bases, with 14 bases between them. This CDR3 is CASYRFVSTEAFF. CDR3 sequence (DNA): TGTGCCAGCTACCGGTTTGTTAGCACTGAAGCTTTCTTT.

This chain links TRBV5-6 with TRBJ2-1; D is unresolved. Germline CDR1 and CDR2: SGHDT and YYEEEE. Trimming took 7 bases from V and 3 from J, leaving 17 bases between them. The CDR3 contains 15 residues. The CDR3 here is CASLTGGDYYNEQFF. CDR3 in DNA: TGTGCCAGCCTGACGGGTGGGGATTACTACAATGAGCAGTTCTTC. Based on the CDR3 plus reference TRBV5-6 and TRBJ2-1, the full variable domain is DAGVTQSPTHLIKTRGQQVTLRCSPKSGHDTVSWYQQALGQGPQFIFQYYEEEERQRGNFPDRFSGHQFPNYSSELNVNALLLGDSALYLCASLTGGDYYNEQFFGPGTRLTVL.

This chain's CDR3 is CSVYRDPVNTEAFF. CDR3 in DNA: TGCAGCGTCTACCGGGACCCCGTGAACACTGAAGCTTTCTTT. The chain uses TRBV29-1 and TRBJ1-1, with D possibly matching TRBD1 (5 bases). The germline V gene has CDR1 SQVTM and CDR2 ANQGSEA. This CDR3 is built from 14 residues. The V end lost 6 bases, the J end lost 0 bases, and 14 bases lay between the germline ends.

The count of this clone is one. The chain combines TRBV5-6 with TRBJ1-2; possibly TRBD1 for D (5 bases). V was shortened by 2 bases and J by 0 bases, with 8 bases between the two germline ends. Germline CDR1 reads SGHDT; CDR2 reads YYEEEE. The CDR3 has 14 residues. CDR3: CASSLQETNYGYTF. The DNA for the CDR3 is TGTGCCAGCAGCTTACAGGAAACTAACTATGGCTACACCTTC.

This sequence joins TRBV11-2 and TRBJ2-1; weak D call: TRBD2 (7 bases). Germline assignment: CDR1 SGHAT and CDR2 FQNNGV. This CDR3 has 19 amino acids. V was cut by 5 bases and J by 0 bases, with 23 bases left in between. The CDR3 DNA reads TGTGCCAGCAGCCTCCCTGGGGCGGGGGCCTACAACTCCTACAATGAGCAGTTCTTC. Encoded protein: CASSLPGAGAYNSYNEQFF.

This clone appeared a single time. The chain recombines TRBV18 with TRBJ2-1; 10 bases agree with TRBD2. Germline V gene lookup returns CDR1 KGHSH and CDR2 LQKENI. This CDR3 comprises 15 residues. The V gene end was trimmed by 4 bases and the J gene end by 4 bases; junction bases not matched to a gene: 4. This chain's CDR3 is CASSLSGGGYNEQFF. CDR3 nucleotides: TGTGCCAGCTCACTGAGCGGGGGGGGTTACAATGAGCAGTTCTTC.

The chain joins TRBV5-1 to TRBJ1-4; no clear D. Per the germline V gene, CDR1 is SGHRS and CDR2 is YFSETQ. V was trimmed by 2 bases and J by 7 bases, leaving 9 bases between them. This CDR3 spans 13 amino acids. CDR3 coding DNA: TGCGCCAGCAGCTTCACACGGACTGAAAAACTGTTTTTT. Translation gives CASSFTRTEKLFF. Looking up the rest from reference TRBV5-1 and TRBJ1-4 gives the full variable domain: KAGVTQTPRYLIKTRGQQVTLSCSPISGHRSVSWYQQTPGQGLQFLFEYFSETQRNKGNFPGRFSGRQFSNSRSEMNVSTLELGDSALYLCASSFTRTEKLFFGSGTQLSVL.